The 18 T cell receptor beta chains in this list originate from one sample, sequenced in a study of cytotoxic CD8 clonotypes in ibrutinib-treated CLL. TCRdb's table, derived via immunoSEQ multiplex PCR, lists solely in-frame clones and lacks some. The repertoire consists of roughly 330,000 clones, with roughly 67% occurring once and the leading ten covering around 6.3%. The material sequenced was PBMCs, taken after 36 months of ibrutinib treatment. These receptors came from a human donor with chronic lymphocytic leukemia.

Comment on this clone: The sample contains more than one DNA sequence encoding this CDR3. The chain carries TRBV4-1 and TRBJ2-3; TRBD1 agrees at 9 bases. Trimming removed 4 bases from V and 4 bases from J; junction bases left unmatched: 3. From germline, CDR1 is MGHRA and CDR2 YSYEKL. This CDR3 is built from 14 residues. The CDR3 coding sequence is TGCGCCAGCAGCCGTGGACAGGGGTCAGATACGCAGTATTTT. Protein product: CASSRGQGSDTQYF.

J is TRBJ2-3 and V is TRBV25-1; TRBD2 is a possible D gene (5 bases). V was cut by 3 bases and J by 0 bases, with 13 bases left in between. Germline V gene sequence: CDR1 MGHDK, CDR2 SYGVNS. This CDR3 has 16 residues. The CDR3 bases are TGTGCCAGCAGTGAGACGACGGGGAGTAGCACAGATACGCAGTATTTT. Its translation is CASSETTGSSTDTQYF.

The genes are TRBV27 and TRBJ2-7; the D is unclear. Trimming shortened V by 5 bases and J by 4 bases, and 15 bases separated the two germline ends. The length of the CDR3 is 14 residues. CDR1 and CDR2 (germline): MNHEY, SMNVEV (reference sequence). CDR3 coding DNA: TGTGCCAGCAGTCGGCGCCGATCCCTTTACGAGCAGTACTTC. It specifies CASSRRRSLYEQYF.

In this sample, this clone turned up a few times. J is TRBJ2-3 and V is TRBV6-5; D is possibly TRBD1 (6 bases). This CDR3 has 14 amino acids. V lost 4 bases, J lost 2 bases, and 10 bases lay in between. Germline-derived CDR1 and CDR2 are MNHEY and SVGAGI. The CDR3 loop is CASSSEGDTDTQYF. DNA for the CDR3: TGTGCCAGCAGTTCCGAGGGGGACACAGATACGCAGTATTTT.

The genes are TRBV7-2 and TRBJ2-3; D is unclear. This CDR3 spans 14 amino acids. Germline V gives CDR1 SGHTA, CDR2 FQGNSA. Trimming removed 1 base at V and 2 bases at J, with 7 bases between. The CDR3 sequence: CASSLVQLTDTQYF. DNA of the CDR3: TGTGCCAGCAGCTTAGTTCAGCTCACAGATACGCAGTATTTT.

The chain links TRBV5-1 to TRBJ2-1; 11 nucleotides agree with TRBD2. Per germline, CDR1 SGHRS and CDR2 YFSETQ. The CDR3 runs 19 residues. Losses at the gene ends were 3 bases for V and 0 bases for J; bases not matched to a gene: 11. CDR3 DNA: TGCGCCAGCAGCTCTATACCGGGACTAGCGGTCAGCTCCTACAATGAGCAGTTCTTC. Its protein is CASSSIPGLAVSSYNEQFF.

CDR3 region: CASSETGGLTEAFF. The DNA for the CDR3 is TGTGCCAGCAGTGAAACAGGGGGTTTGACTGAAGCTTTCTTT. The chain uses TRBV9 and TRBJ1-1; 8 bases line up with TRBD1. The V segment lost 5 bases and the J segment 5 bases; nucleotides outside the gene matches: 8. Per germline, CDR1 SGDLS and CDR2 YYNGEE. The CDR3 is 14 residues long.

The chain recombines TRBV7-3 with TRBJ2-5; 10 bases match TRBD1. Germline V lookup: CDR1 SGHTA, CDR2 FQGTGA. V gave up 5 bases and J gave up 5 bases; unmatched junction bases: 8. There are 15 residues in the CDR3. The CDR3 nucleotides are TGTGCCAGCAGCCGCGGGACAGGGGTAGGGGAGACCCAGTACTTC. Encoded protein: CASSRGTGVGETQYF.

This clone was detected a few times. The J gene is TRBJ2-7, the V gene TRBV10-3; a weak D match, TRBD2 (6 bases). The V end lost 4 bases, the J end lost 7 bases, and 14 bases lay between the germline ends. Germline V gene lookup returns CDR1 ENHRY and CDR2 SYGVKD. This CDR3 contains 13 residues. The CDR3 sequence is CAISGGGLQEQYF. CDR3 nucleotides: TGTGCCATCAGTGGAGGAGGGCTGCAGGAGCAGTACTTC.

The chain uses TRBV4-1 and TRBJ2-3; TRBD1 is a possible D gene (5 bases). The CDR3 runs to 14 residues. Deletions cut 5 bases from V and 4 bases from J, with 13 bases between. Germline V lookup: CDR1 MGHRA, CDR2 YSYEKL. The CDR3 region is CASSVTQGSDTQYF. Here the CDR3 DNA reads TGCGCCAGCAGCGTCACCCAGGGTTCAGATACGCAGTATTTT.

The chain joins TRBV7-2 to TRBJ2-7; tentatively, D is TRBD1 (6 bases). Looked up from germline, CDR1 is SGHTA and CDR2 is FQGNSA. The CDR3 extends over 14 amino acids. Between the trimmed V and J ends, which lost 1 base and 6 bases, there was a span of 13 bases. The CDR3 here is CASSLEASRGEQYF. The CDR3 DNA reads TGTGCCAGCAGCTTAGAGGCTAGCAGGGGCGAGCAGTACTTC.

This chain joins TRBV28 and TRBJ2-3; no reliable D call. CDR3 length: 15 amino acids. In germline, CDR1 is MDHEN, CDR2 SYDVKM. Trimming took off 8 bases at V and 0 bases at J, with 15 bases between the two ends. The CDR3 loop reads CASRPPDVSTDTQYF. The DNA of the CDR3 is TGTGCCAGCCGCCCCCCGGACGTCAGCACAGATACGCAGTATTTT.

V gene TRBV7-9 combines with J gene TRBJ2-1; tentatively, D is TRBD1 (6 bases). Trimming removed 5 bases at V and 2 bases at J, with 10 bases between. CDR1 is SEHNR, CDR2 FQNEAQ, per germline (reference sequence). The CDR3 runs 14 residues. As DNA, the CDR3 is TGTGCCAGCAGCGTAACAGGGCCCTACAATGAGCAGTTCTTC. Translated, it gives CASSVTGPYNEQFF.

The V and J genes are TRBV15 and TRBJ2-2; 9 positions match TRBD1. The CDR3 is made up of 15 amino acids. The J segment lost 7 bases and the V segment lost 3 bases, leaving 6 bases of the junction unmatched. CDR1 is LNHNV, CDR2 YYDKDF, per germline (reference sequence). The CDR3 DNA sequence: TGTGCCACCAGCAGGACAGGGGGGCGAGACGGGGAGCTGTTTTTT. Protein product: CATSRTGGRDGELFF. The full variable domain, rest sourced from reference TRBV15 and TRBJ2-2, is DAMVIQNPRYQVTQFGKPVTLSCSQTLNHNVMYWYQQKSSQAPKLLFHYYDKDFNNEADTPDNFQSRRPNTSFCFLDIRSPGLGDTAMYLCATSRTGGRDGELFFGEGSRLTVL.

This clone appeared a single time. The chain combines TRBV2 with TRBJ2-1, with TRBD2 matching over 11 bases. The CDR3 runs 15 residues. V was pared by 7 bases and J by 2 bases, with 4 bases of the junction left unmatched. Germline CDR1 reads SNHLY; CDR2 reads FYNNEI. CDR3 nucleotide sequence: TGTGCCAGCAATATACTAGCGGGAGCCTACAATGAGCAGTTCTTC. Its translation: CASNILAGAYNEQFF.

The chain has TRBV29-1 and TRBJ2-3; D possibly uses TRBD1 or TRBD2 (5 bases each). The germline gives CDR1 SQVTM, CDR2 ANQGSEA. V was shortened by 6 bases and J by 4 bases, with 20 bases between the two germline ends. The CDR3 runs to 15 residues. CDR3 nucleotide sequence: TGCAGCGTCGACTTTGTTCGGGGACCGTCAGATACGCAGTATTTT. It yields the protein CSVDFVRGPSDTQYF.

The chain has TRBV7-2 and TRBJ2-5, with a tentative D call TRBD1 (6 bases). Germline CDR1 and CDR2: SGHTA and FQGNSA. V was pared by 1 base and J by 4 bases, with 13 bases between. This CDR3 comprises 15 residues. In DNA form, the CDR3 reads TGTGCCAGCAGCTTAGTATCCAGGGGCGGAGAGACCCAGTACTTC. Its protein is CASSLVSRGGETQYF.

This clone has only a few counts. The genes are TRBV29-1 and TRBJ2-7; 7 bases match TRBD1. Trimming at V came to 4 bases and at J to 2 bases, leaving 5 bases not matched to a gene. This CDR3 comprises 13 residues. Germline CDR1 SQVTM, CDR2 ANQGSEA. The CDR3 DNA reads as TGCAGCGTTGGATCGGGACAGACCTACGAGCAGTACTTC. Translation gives CSVGSGQTYEQYF.